What follows are 29 T cell receptor beta chains derived from one specimen sequenced in a study of siplizumab effects on memory and regulatory T cells. Measured with immunoSEQ multiplex PCR; TCRdb has only the in-frame clones, and not every one. The table has about 100,000 clones, about nine tenths seen once. The sample consisted of CD4+ T cells sorted from blood. The origin of the receptors is a human donor in good health.

This chain connects TRBV18 to TRBJ2-5; tentatively, D is TRBD1 (5 bases). The CDR3 has 15 residues. The germline V and J ends were trimmed by 3 bases and 2 bases, with 13 bases remaining between them. Germline loops: CDR1 KGHSH, CDR2 LQKENI. CDR3 region: CASSPDNGAQETQYF. The CDR3 DNA reads TGTGCCAGCTCACCCGACAATGGGGCACAAGAGACCCAGTACTTC. The entire variable domain, with the rest obtained from reference TRBV18 and TRBJ2-5, is as follows: NAGVMQNPRHLVRRRGQEARLRCSPMKGHSHVYWYRQLPEEGLKFMVYLQKENIIDESGMPKERFSAEFPKEGPSILRIQQVVRGDSAAYFCASSPDNGAQETQYFGPGTRLLVL.

This clone appeared once. This chain joins TRBV5-5 and TRBJ1-1, with no clear D. The CDR3 covers 13 residues. Deletions cut 4 bases from V and 1 base from J, with 8 bases between. The V gene's germline CDR1 is SGHKS and CDR2 YYEKEE (reference sequence). The CDR3 loop reads CASSRQGNTEAFF. The CDR3 DNA reads as TGTGCCAGCAGCCGACAAGGGAACACTGAAGCTTTCTTT.

The J gene is TRBJ1-2, the V gene TRBV7-8; D unclear. V dropped 5 bases and J dropped 8 bases, with 21 bases sitting between them. This CDR3 region has 15 residues. Germline V CDR1 and CDR2: SGHVS, FQNEAQ. The CDR3 region has the DNA TGTGCCAGCAGCCAAACGACCGACGGGTTGGGGGGCTACACCTTC. Encoded protein: CASSQTTDGLGGYTF.

The chain recombines TRBV7-9 with TRBJ1-1; D not resolved. The CDR3 consists of 15 residues. The V end was cut by 2 bases, the J end by 1 base, with 11 bases between. Looked up from germline, CDR1 is SEHNR and CDR2 is FQNEAQ (reference sequence). The CDR3 sequence: CASSLFSNGNTEAFF. The CDR3 bases are TGTGCCAGCAGCTTATTTAGTAACGGGAACACTGAAGCTTTCTTT.

The chain joins TRBV7-2 to TRBJ2-5, with no clear D. The germline V and J ends were trimmed by 1 base and 4 bases, with 7 bases remaining between them. There are 13 residues in the CDR3. CDR1 is SGHTA and CDR2 is FQGNSA in the germline V gene. The CDR3, as DNA: TGTGCCAGCAGCTTAGGGTTTGGAGAGACCCAGTACTTC. This gives the protein CASSLGFGETQYF.

The chain uses TRBV5-5 and TRBJ1-5; possibly TRBD1 for D (6 bases). CDR3 length: 15 amino acids. V shed 2 bases and J shed 4 bases, with 13 bases lying between them. CDR1 SGHKS and CDR2 YYEKEE come from the germline V gene (reference sequence). The CDR3 DNA is TGTGCCAGCAGCTTCTTGGACAGCCTGAATCAGCCCCAGCATTTT. The encoded protein is CASSFLDSLNQPQHF.

This clone appeared once. This sequence joins TRBV6-5 and TRBJ2-1, with 9 bases aligning to TRBD1. Looked up from germline, CDR1 is MNHEY and CDR2 is SVGAGI. V lost 6 bases to trimming and J lost 6 bases; unmatched junction nucleotides: 9. This CDR3 has 15 residues. CDR3 sequence reads: CASSSGDREANEQFF. The CDR3 DNA reads TGTGCCAGCAGCTCTGGGGACAGGGAAGCCAATGAGCAGTTCTTC.

The chain links TRBV4-2 to TRBJ2-5; 8 nucleotides align to TRBD1. In germline, CDR1 is LGHNA, CDR2 YNFKEQ. V shed 2 bases, J shed 4 bases, and the junction held 9 bases outside the gene matches. The length of the CDR3 is 16 residues. The CDR3, as DNA: TGTGCCAGCAGCCAACCAGACAGGGGACCTTCAGAGACCCAGTACTTC. This translates into CASSQPDRGPSETQYF.

The chain carries TRBV27 and TRBJ2-3; a weak D match, TRBD2 (6 bases). Germline V gene lookup returns CDR1 MNHEY and CDR2 SMNVEV (reference sequence). The length of the CDR3 is 17 residues. Trimming took off 7 bases at V and 7 bases at J, with 27 bases between the two ends. The CDR3 loop is CASTLETGRKGAHTQYF. The CDR3 DNA follows: TGTGCCAGCACCCTAGAAACGGGGAGGAAAGGGGCCCATACGCAGTATTTT.

V usage is TRBV6-1 and J usage is TRBJ1-2, with no clear D. The CDR3 runs 13 residues. Germline V gene lookup returns CDR1 MNHNS and CDR2 SASEGT. The V and J ends lost 3 bases and 4 bases respectively, with 9 bases between them. This CDR3 reads CASSERPFYGYTF. DNA of the CDR3: TGTGCCAGCAGTGAGCGACCCTTCTATGGCTACACCTTC.

The genes are TRBV7-2 and TRBJ1-1; possible D gene TRBD1, 5 bases. The CDR3 has 14 amino acids. Germline lookup yields CDR1 SGHTA and CDR2 FQGNSA. The V and J ends lost 2 bases and 2 bases respectively, with 9 bases between them. Here the CDR3 reads CASSLPGVNTEAFF. As DNA, the CDR3 is TGTGCCAGCAGCTTACCGGGGGTAAACACTGAAGCTTTCTTT.

The gene calls are TRBV5-4 and TRBJ2-3, with TRBD2 matching over 9 bases. Germline V gene lookup returns CDR1 SGHNT and CDR2 YYREEE (reference sequence). V lost 1 base to trimming and J lost 2 bases; unmatched junction nucleotides: 2. CDR3 size: 15 residues. CDR3 nucleotide sequence: TGTGCCAGCAGCTTGAGCGGGGGGAACACAGATACGCAGTATTTT. This sequence encodes CASSLSGGNTDTQYF.

V usage is TRBV7-6 and J usage is TRBJ1-3; D is uncertain. Germline V CDR1 and CDR2: SGHVS, FNYEAQ. The CDR3 extends over 16 amino acids. Trimming took 1 base from V and 0 from J, leaving 10 bases between them. The CDR3 DNA reads TGTGCCAGCAGCTTAGAACCGACCCCCTCTGGAAACACCATATATTTT. Translation gives CASSLEPTPSGNTIYF.

This chain connects TRBV10-2 to TRBJ1-1; D gene unclear. The CDR3 runs to 12 residues. Trimming took off 10 bases at V and 1 base at J, with 10 bases between the two ends. Per the germline V gene, CDR1 is WSHSY and CDR2 is SAAADI. CDR3 protein: CATGVGNTEAFF. The DNA of the CDR3 is TGCGCCACCGGGGTGGGGAACACTGAAGCTTTCTTT.

This rearrangement joins TRBV7-3 to TRBJ2-3; D possibly matches TRBD1 or TRBD2 (6 bases each). CDR1 SGHTA and CDR2 FQGTGA come from the germline V gene. Trimming removed 1 base at V and 2 bases at J, with 16 bases between. The CDR3 length is 17 residues. The CDR3 loop reads CASSLRPGGLNTDTQYF. DNA for the CDR3: TGTGCCAGCAGCTTAAGGCCCGGGGGCTTAAACACAGATACGCAGTATTTT. Full variable domain (rest looked up from reference TRBV7-3 and TRBJ2-3): GAGVSQTPSNKVTEKGKYVELRCDPISGHTALYWYRQSLGQGPEFLIYFQGTGAADDSGLPNDRFFAVRPEGSVSTLKIQRTERGDSAVYLCASSLRPGGLNTDTQYFGPGTRLTVL.

V is TRBV28 and J is TRBJ2-7; 9 bases map to TRBD2. Trimming at V came to 2 bases and at J to 6 bases, leaving 8 bases not matched to a gene. The germline V gene encodes CDR1 MDHEN and CDR2 SYDVKM. The CDR3 spans 15 residues. For the CDR3, the DNA is TGTGCCAGCAGTTTAGGCGGGGGGGCCTCACGCGAGCAGTACTTC. This translates into CASSLGGGASREQYF. Variable domain in full (rest from reference TRBV28 and TRBJ2-7): DVKVTQSSRYLVKRTGEKVFLECVQDMDHENMFWYRQDPGLGLRLIYFSYDVKMKEKGDIPEGYSVSREKKERFSLILESASTNQTSMYLCASSLGGGASREQYFGPGTRLTVT.

V and J are TRBV5-5 and TRBJ2-6, with D perhaps matching TRBD1 (5 bases). Germline V CDR1 and CDR2: SGHKS, YYEKEE (reference sequence). Trimming took 0 bases from V and 0 from J, leaving 10 bases between them. This CDR3 comprises 17 residues. CDR3 loop: CASSLGGSSSGANVLTF. In DNA form, the CDR3 reads TGTGCCAGCAGCTTGGGGGGCAGCAGCTCTGGGGCCAACGTCCTGACTTTC. The variable domain in full, completed from reference TRBV5-5 and TRBJ2-6, reads DAGVTQSPTHLIKTRGQQVTLRCSPISGHKSVSWYQQVLGQGPQFIFQYYEKEERGRGNFPDRFSARQFPNYSSELNVNALLLGDSALYLCASSLGGSSSGANVLTFGAGSRLTVL.

CDR3 region: CASSPDRGITDTQYF. The CDR3 nucleotides read TGTGCCAGCTCCCCGGACAGGGGCATCACAGATACGCAGTATTTT. The chain is built from TRBV18 and TRBJ2-3; 9 nucleotides align to TRBD1. V lost 6 bases, J lost 2 bases, and 6 bases stayed unmatched. Germline V lookup: CDR1 KGHSH, CDR2 LQKENI. There are 15 residues in the CDR3.

This clone was counted a single time. This sequence joins TRBV7-7 and TRBJ2-2, with 8 nucleotides matching TRBD2. Germline trimming cut 5 bases from V and 2 bases from J; bases unmatched to any gene: 4. Per germline, CDR1 SSHAT and CDR2 FNYEAQ (reference sequence). CDR3 size: 15 residues. The CDR3: CASSPTSGNTGELFF. The CDR3 DNA follows: TGTGCCAGCAGCCCCACTAGCGGCAACACCGGGGAGCTGTTTTTT.

The chain is built from TRBV7-2 and TRBJ2-7; D not resolved. The germline V gene has CDR1 SGHTA and CDR2 FQGNSA. Deletions cut 1 base from V and 2 bases from J, with 6 bases between. The CDR3 loop spans 13 amino acids. The CDR3 DNA is TGTGCCAGCAGCTTAGGCAGTACCTACGAGCAGTACTTC. Residues: CASSLGSTYEQYF.

This rearrangement joins TRBV4-3 to TRBJ1-1; 7 bases agree with TRBD1. The CDR3 is 14 residues long. The germline gives CDR1 LGHNA, CDR2 YSLEER. The V gene end was trimmed by 2 bases and the J gene end by 7 bases; junction bases not matched to a gene: 7. Here the CDR3 DNA reads TGCGCCAGCAGCCAATTACAGGGGTCGAGTGAAGCTTTCTTT. Translation: CASSQLQGSSEAFF.

The chain carries TRBV5-6 and TRBJ2-7, with 8 bases that match TRBD2. The CDR3 runs to 14 residues. Germline V gene lookup returns CDR1 SGHDT and CDR2 YYEEEE. With V trimmed by 3 bases and J by 4 bases, 6 bases remained unmatched. CDR3 region: CASSSAGGPYEQYF. The CDR3 nucleotides are TGTGCCAGCAGCTCCGCGGGGGGCCCATACGAGCAGTACTTC.

This chain uses TRBV27 with TRBJ2-1, with D possibly matching TRBD2 (6 bases). V lost 4 bases, J lost 5 bases, and 9 bases lay in between. The CDR3 is 13 residues long. Germline assignment: CDR1 MNHEY and CDR2 SMNVEV (reference sequence). The CDR3 sequence is CASSYRTNNEQFF. The CDR3 bases are TGTGCCAGCAGTTACCGGACTAACAATGAGCAGTTCTTC.

The chain employs TRBV19 and TRBJ1-5, with a possible D match to TRBD1 (5 bases). V was clipped by 5 bases and J by 0 bases, with 8 bases between them. CDR1 is LNHDA, CDR2 SQIVND, per germline (reference sequence). The length of the CDR3 is 14 residues. CDR3 region: CASSRRDSNQPQHF. For the CDR3, the DNA is TGTGCCAGTAGTCGCAGGGATAGCAATCAGCCCCAGCATTTT.

This clone was seen a few times. The chain links TRBV9 to TRBJ1-2; 9 nucleotides match TRBD1. Germline V gene data show CDR1 as SGDLS and CDR2 as YYNGEE. The junction had 9 bases not matched to a gene; V was cut back by 4 bases and J by 8 bases. The CDR3 is made up of 14 amino acids. CDR3 nucleotides: TGTGCCAGCAGCACCCTTCGGGACAGGGAGGGCTACACCTTC. Amino acids: CASSTLRDREGYTF.

V and J are TRBV15 and TRBJ2-7; TRBD1 is a possible D gene (6 bases). Looked up from germline, CDR1 is LNHNV and CDR2 is YYDKDF (reference sequence). CDR3 length equals 16 residues. V lost 3 bases and J lost 2, with 17 bases in between. CDR3 residues: CATSRGTRGIPYEQYF. CDR3 coding DNA: TGTGCCACCAGCAGGGGGACAAGGGGGATCCCCTACGAGCAGTACTTC.

J is TRBJ1-3 and V is TRBV6-1; D unclear. The CDR3 sequence is 12 residues long. The germline CDR1 and CDR2 sequences are MNHNS and SASEGT. Trimming stripped 3 bases from V and 6 bases from J, with 6 bases between. The CDR3 here is CASSEWSNTIYF. The CDR3 bases are TGTGCCAGCAGTGAGTGGTCAAACACCATATATTTT.

The gene calls are TRBV29-1 and TRBJ2-1; 10 bases map to TRBD1. Unmatched junction bases numbered 5, after V lost 6 bases and J lost 6 bases. Germline V gene lookup returns CDR1 SQVTM and CDR2 ANQGSEA. This CDR3 has 13 amino acids. The CDR3 DNA is TGCAGCGTGTTCAGGGACAGGGGCAATGAGCAGTTCTTC. Translation: CSVFRDRGNEQFF.

The chain employs TRBV18 and TRBJ2-5; D is ambiguous. Trimming pared 3 bases from V and 1 base from J, leaving 6 bases between. This CDR3 comprises 13 residues. Germline V gene lookup returns CDR1 KGHSH and CDR2 LQKENI. Written as DNA, the CDR3 is TGTGCCAGCTCACCTCTTTTCCAAGAGACCCAGTACTTC. This codes for CASSPLFQETQYF.